This T cell receptor beta chain was observed in a study of patients and donors after allogeneic stem cell transplantation. Via MiXCR, TCRdb re-called the RT-PCR reads, giving one row per CDR3 protein. This table has about a million distinct CDR3 sequences, roughly 18% appearing once. This CDR3 is 13 amino acids long. The germline V gene has CDR1 SNHLY and CDR2 FYNNEI. The V gene lost 2 bases and the J gene lost 4 bases, with 8 bases spanning the gap. Specimen: blood, either unsorted or a sorted T cell fraction (not recorded which). The J gene is TRBJ1-2, the V gene TRBV2; D gene ambiguous. This TCR came from a human donor who was either an allogeneic HSCT recipient or a stem cell or donor lymphocyte infusion donor (not recorded which). It is not recorded whose cells these are; they may come from a transplant donor. The CDR3 coding sequence is TGTGCCAGCAGTGAACGCGGTATCTATGGCTACACCTTC. This sequence encodes CASSERGIYGYTF.